The rows below give T cell receptor beta chains drawn from one sample of a study of blood T cell repertoires in COVID-19. The data were produced by immunoSEQ multiplex PCR, yet TCRdb's version contains in-frame clones alone and is incomplete. The repertoire includes approximately 150,000 clones, 84% of them detected once, and roughly a fifth sits in the top ten. Source material: peripheral blood. The receptors stem from an elderly woman with acute or convalescent COVID-19. Each CDR3 is given with its conserved first and last residue. Fields, in order: clone size, V gene, D gene, J gene, CDR3 protein, CDR3 DNA. The D gene is left open where the match is weak. Some rows mark clone size as missing; the rest say once, few, many or name a class of expanded clone.

abundance: -; v_gene: TRBV6-6; d_gene: -; j_gene: TRBJ1-1; CDR3aa: CASKFTPGGGTEAFF; CDR3nt: TGTGCCAGCAAGTTCACGCCCGGGGGGGGCACTGAAGCTTTCTTT
abundance: once; v_gene: TRBV7-8; d_gene: -; j_gene: TRBJ2-7; CDR3aa: CASSLSRGSYEQYF; CDR3nt: TGTGCCAGCAGCTTAAGCAGGGGTTCCTACGAGCAGTACTTC
abundance: -; v_gene: TRBV14; d_gene: TRBD2; j_gene: TRBJ2-2; CDR3aa: CASSLAGANTGELFF; CDR3nt: TGTGCCAGTTCCCTAGCGGGGGCAAACACCGGGGAGCTGTTTTTT
abundance: -; v_gene: TRBV29-1; d_gene: -; j_gene: TRBJ2-2; CDR3aa: CSVERGSGTGELFF; CDR3nt: TGCAGCGTTGAACGGGGGAGTGGGACCGGGGAGCTGTTTTTT
abundance: few; v_gene: TRBV9; d_gene: -; j_gene: TRBJ2-2; CDR3aa: CASSPRGPLTGELFF; CDR3nt: TGTGCCAGCAGCCCCCGCGGTCCGTTGACCGGGGAGCTGTTTTTT
abundance: many; v_gene: TRBV5-1; d_gene: TRBD2; j_gene: TRBJ2-2; CDR3aa: CASSFMNSGTGELFF; CDR3nt: TGCGCCAGCAGCTTCATGAATAGCGGGACCGGGGAGCTGTTTTTT
abundance: -; v_gene: TRBV5-6; d_gene: -; j_gene: TRBJ2-7; CDR3aa: CASSLEEGRFLYEQYF; CDR3nt: TGTGCCAGCAGCTTGGAAGAAGGGAGATTCCTCTACGAGCAGTACTTC
abundance: few; v_gene: TRBV18; d_gene: -; j_gene: TRBJ2-1; CDR3aa: CASSPQREDEQFF; CDR3nt: TGTGCCAGCTCACCGCAAAGGGAGGATGAGCAGTTCTTC
abundance: few; v_gene: TRBV10-1; d_gene: -; j_gene: TRBJ2-7; CDR3aa: CARLSEQYF; CDR3nt: TGCGCCAGGTTGAGCGAGCAGTACTTC
abundance: -; v_gene: TRBV11-3; d_gene: TRBD1; j_gene: TRBJ2-2; CDR3aa: CASSSGQGTTGELFF; CDR3nt: TGTGCCAGCAGCTCGGGACAGGGGACCACCGGGGAGCTGTTTTTT
abundance: -; v_gene: TRBV11-2; d_gene: TRBD2; j_gene: TRBJ2-1; CDR3aa: CASRKAGQDNEQFF; CDR3nt: TGTGCCAGCAGGAAAGCGGGGCAGGACAATGAGCAGTTCTTC
abundance: -; v_gene: TRBV7-2; d_gene: TRBD2; j_gene: TRBJ2-1; CDR3aa: CASSLAGTSGRIRYNEQFF; CDR3nt: TGTGCCAGCAGCTTAGCAGGGACTAGCGGGAGGATACGCTACAATGAGCAGTTCTTC
abundance: -; v_gene: TRBV9; d_gene: TRBD2; j_gene: TRBJ2-1; CDR3aa: CASSVVPAGEYNEQFF; CDR3nt: TGTGCCAGCAGCGTAGTACCAGCGGGAGAATACAATGAGCAGTTCTTC
abundance: -; v_gene: TRBV6-5; d_gene: -; j_gene: TRBJ1-4; CDR3aa: CASKTSTNEKLFF; CDR3nt: TGTGCCAGCAAGACTAGTACTAATGAAAAACTGTTTTTT
abundance: -; v_gene: TRBV6-4; d_gene: -; j_gene: TRBJ1-5; CDR3aa: CASSVDGRAQPQHF; CDR3nt: TGTGCCAGCAGTGTCGACGGGAGGGCCCAGCCCCAGCATTTT
abundance: -; v_gene: TRBV27; d_gene: -; j_gene: TRBJ1-1; CDR3aa: CASSLRGMNTEAFF; CDR3nt: TGTGCCAGCAGTTTAAGGGGTATGAACACTGAAGCTTTCTTT